Detailed here is one T cell receptor beta chain. Its antigen is not identified. CD45RO-negative, CCR7-positively selected cells formed the naive CD8 fraction, excluding terminally differentiated effector memory CD45RA+ cells. This specimen belongs to a study of shared clonotypes between healthy human individuals. On the study more broadly: Each donor contributed plates that comprised three CD4 naive, three CD4 memory, two CD8 naive and one CD8 memory. Study-level findings and limits: Clonotype sharing levels among donors were expected to vary with sequencing depth. What limited the represented genetic and exposure-history diversity was the small number of donors. The naive CD4 repertoires of a few donors were compared, and approximately 4.7% of clonotypes were shared.

V was clipped by 2 bases and J by 16 bases, with 17 bases between them. Per the germline V gene, CDR1 is MNHEY and CDR2 is SMNVEV (reference sequence). The CDR3 is made up of 13 amino acids. Data came from immunoSEQ multiplex PCR; TCRdb stores just in-frame clones and leaves some out. Counted here are around 1.9 million clones, about 93% occurring once; the ten biggest clones make up 1.5% to 2%. This receptor was obtained from a man aged 18 to 29 in good health. Some clones in this sample may be carry-over from other donors' samples. The source material was naive CD8+ T cells from PBMCs. The J gene is TRBJ2-2, the V gene TRBV27; no clear D gene. The DNA for the CDR3 is TGTGCCAGCAGTTTAGGTAGACCGGGCCCGCGGTTTTTT. Amino acids: CASSLGRPGPRFF.